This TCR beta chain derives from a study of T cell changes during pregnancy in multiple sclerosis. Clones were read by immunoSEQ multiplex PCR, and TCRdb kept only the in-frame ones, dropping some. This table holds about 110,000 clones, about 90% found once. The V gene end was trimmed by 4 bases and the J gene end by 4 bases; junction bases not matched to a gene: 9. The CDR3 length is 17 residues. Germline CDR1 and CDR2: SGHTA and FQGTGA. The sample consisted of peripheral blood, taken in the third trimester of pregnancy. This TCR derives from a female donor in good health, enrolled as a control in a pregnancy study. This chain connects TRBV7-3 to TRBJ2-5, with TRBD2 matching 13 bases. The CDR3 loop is CASSSQTSGGAGETQYF. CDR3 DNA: TGTGCCAGCAGCTCGCAAACTAGCGGGGGGGCAGGAGAGACCCAGTACTTC.